Below are 3 T cell receptor beta chains sequenced from a single sample in a study of monozygotic twins with inflammatory bowel disease. TCRdb re-analyzed the 5' RACE reads; it lists each CDR3 protein once, without DNA. The sample holds approximately 330,000 distinct CDR3 sequences. Sequences were obtained from blood. All receptors come from a human donor with ulcerative colitis or Crohn's disease, or a healthy co-twin of an affected twin (not recorded which).

The chain employs TRBV20-1 and TRBJ1-1; TCRdb names TRBD1, which stays unverified in the absence of DNA. CDR1 is DFQATT and CDR2 is SNEGSKA in the germline V gene (reference sequence). The CDR3 extends over 14 amino acids. This chain's CDR3 is CSARDSGGTVEAFF.

J is TRBJ2-7 and V is TRBV20-1; TCRdb indicates TRBD2, and absent DNA this call remains unverified. The CDR3 extends over 14 amino acids. The germline V gene encodes CDR1 DFQATT and CDR2 SNEGSKA (reference sequence). CDR3 in amino acids: CSAPPGLAEYEQYF.

The chain couples TRBV7-9 to TRBJ2-7. The germline CDR1 and CDR2 sequences are SEHNR and FQNEAQ (reference sequence). CDR3 length: 11 amino acids. The CDR3 region is CASRSRYEQYF.